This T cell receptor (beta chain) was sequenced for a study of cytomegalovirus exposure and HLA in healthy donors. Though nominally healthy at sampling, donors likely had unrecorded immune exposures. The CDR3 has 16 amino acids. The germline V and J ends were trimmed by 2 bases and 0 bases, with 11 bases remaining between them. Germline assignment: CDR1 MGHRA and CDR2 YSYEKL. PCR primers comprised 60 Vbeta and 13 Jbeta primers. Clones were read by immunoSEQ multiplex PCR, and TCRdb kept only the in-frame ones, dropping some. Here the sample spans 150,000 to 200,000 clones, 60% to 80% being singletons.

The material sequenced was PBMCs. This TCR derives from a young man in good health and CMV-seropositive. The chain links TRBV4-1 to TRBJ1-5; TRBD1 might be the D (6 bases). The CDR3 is CASSQSGGVSNQPQHF. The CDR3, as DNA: TGCGCCAGCAGCCAATCGGGGGGCGTTAGCAATCAGCCCCAGCATTTT.